These 2 T cell receptor beta chains originate from one sample sequenced in a study of T cells in Graves' hyperthyroidism and ophthalmopathy. Amplified regions were TCR beta CDR3 sequences from RNA transcripts. In the first-round RT-PCR of the TCR CDR3, the HTBI primer set was used. Each CDR3 protein is one row after TCRdb ran MiXCR on the multiplex PCR reads. The data show some 510,000 distinct CDR3 sequences, 46% seen once. The sequenced sample consisted of peripheral blood or thyroid tissue (not recorded which). The receptors come from a woman under 30 with Graves' hyperthyroidism.

This clonotype was picked up many times. The V and J genes are TRBV10-3 and TRBJ1-1; possible D gene TRBD1, 6 bases. From germline, CDR1 is ENHRY and CDR2 SYGVKD. The ends were cut back, 6 bases at V and 5 bases at J, with 16 bases in the middle. The CDR3 loop spans 14 amino acids. CDR3 sequence: CAIRVHTGRTEAFF. DNA for the CDR3: TGTGCCATCAGAGTTCACACAGGGAGGACTGAAGCTTTCTTT.

About this clonotype itself: Since the CDR3 does not end with the conserved phenylalanine or tryptophan, this likely comes from a read error. The limits of the CDR3 on the DNA are not certain, so only TCRdb's listed CDR3 is given. J is TRBJ1-1 and V is TRBV15. The CDR3 numbers 9 amino acids, ends counted. Germline CDR1 LNHNV, CDR2 YYDKDF (reference sequence). The CDR3 sequence: CATSRDAVG.